Below are 26 T cell receptor beta chains sequenced from a single sample in a study of cytomegalovirus exposure and HLA in healthy donors. The PCR was carried out with 60 Vbeta primers and 13 Jbeta primers. The method was immunoSEQ multiplex PCR; TCRdb's version includes in-frame clones alone and lacks a portion of them. The sample totals some 130,000 clones. The sample comprised PBMCs. Receptor source: a woman in her thirties or forties in good health and CMV-seropositive.

The CDR3 sequence: CSVEAGTSGDTIYF. CDR3 DNA sequence: TGCAGCGTTGAAGCTGGGACGTCGGGGGACACCATATATTTT. The chain links TRBV29-1 to TRBJ1-3; D might be TRBD1 (5 bases). Trimming pared 1 base from V and 8 bases from J, leaving 15 bases between. The CDR3 loop spans 14 amino acids. Germline V CDR1 and CDR2: SQVTM, ANQGSEA. Filled out from reference TRBV29-1 and TRBJ1-3, the complete variable domain reads SAVISQKPSRDICQRGTSLTIQCQVDSQVTMMFWYRQQPGQSLTLIATANQGSEATYESGFVIDKFPISRPNLTFSTLTVSNMSPEDSSIYLCSVEAGTSGDTIYFGEGSWLTVV.

V gene TRBV5-1 combines with J gene TRBJ1-1; TRBD1 agrees at 9 bases. V dropped 4 bases and J dropped 11; count of bases not matched to a gene: 6. The CDR3 contains 12 residues. Germline V gene sequence: CDR1 SGHRS, CDR2 YFSETQ. The CDR3 coding sequence is TGCGCCAGCAGCCCCGGGACAGGGTCGGCTTTCTTT. It translates to CASSPGTGSAFF.

J is TRBJ2-1 and V is TRBV28; TRBD2 agrees at 11 bases. The CDR3 is made up of 15 amino acids. The ends lost 2 bases at V and 7 bases at J; junction bases unmatched: 4. Germline CDR1 reads MDHEN; CDR2 reads SYDVKM. The CDR3 region is CASSLGLAGGNEQFF. The CDR3 nucleotides are TGTGCCAGCAGTTTAGGCCTAGCGGGAGGTAATGAGCAGTTCTTC.

The CDR3 sequence: CASSSSGETSGSPAHTQYF. CDR3 nucleotide sequence: TGTGCCAGCAGCTCCTCGGGGGAGACTAGCGGAAGCCCAGCGCATACGCAGTATTTT. The genes are TRBV11-3 and TRBJ2-3; TRBD2 matches 9 bases. Germline values: CDR1 SGHNT, CDR2 YENEEA. J was trimmed by 7 bases and V by 4 bases; bases with no gene match: 21. This CDR3 contains 19 residues.

This chain connects TRBV29-1 to TRBJ2-5; 13 bases line up with TRBD2. The CDR3 consists of 16 residues. From germline, CDR1 is SQVTM and CDR2 ANQGSEA. The J segment lost 1 base and the V segment lost 6 bases, leaving 8 bases of the junction unmatched. Here the CDR3 reads CSVARLAGGVQETQYF. CDR3 sequence (DNA): TGCAGCGTCGCCCGACTAGCGGGAGGAGTCCAAGAGACCCAGTACTTC.

CDR3 region: CASSPTGNYGYTF. In DNA, the CDR3 is TGCGCCAGCAGCCCGACAGGGAACTATGGCTACACCTTC. The V call is TRBV5-1, the J call TRBJ1-2; 7 positions match TRBD1. This CDR3 comprises 13 residues. Looked up from germline, CDR1 is SGHRS and CDR2 is YFSETQ. Losses at the gene ends were 4 bases for V and 2 bases for J; bases not matched to a gene: 2.

The J gene is TRBJ2-5, the V gene TRBV6-6, with TRBD2 as a possible D gene (5 bases). V was pared by 6 bases and J by 2 bases, with 16 bases between. Germline V lookup: CDR1 MNHNY, CDR2 SVGAGI (reference sequence). This CDR3 region has 15 residues. For the CDR3, the DNA is TGTGCCAGCAGAGAATTACGGGGATTACAAGAGACCCAGTACTTC. Translating it yields CASRELRGLQETQYF.

The chain joins TRBV11-3 to TRBJ2-1; TRBD2 matches at 16 bases. Germline V gene data show CDR1 as SGHNT and CDR2 as YENEEA. The length of the CDR3 is 16 residues. The V gene end was trimmed by 5 bases and the J gene end by 5 bases; junction bases not matched to a gene: 3. The CDR3 loop is CASSKGLAGGDNEQFF. In DNA, the CDR3 is TGTGCCAGCAGCAAGGGACTAGCGGGAGGGGACAATGAGCAGTTCTTC.

The chain couples TRBV29-1 to TRBJ2-5; 11 positions agree with TRBD2. The better agreement between TRBJ2-7 and the DNA end casts doubt on the J call. This CDR3 is 16 amino acids long. The germline gives CDR1 SQVTM, CDR2 ANQGSEA. The CDR3 sequence is CSVGPGLAGGVHEQYF. The CDR3 DNA reads as TGCAGCGTTGGGCCTGGTCTAGCGGGAGGCGTCCACGAGCAGTACTTC.

J is TRBJ2-3 and V is TRBV27; D is ambiguous. The length of the CDR3 is 12 residues. Trimming removed 4 bases at V and 2 bases at J, with 4 bases between. Germline assignment: CDR1 MNHEY and CDR2 SMNVEV (reference sequence). The CDR3 protein is CASSSFTDTQYF. The DNA of the CDR3 is TGTGCCAGCAGTTCATTCACAGATACGCAGTATTTT.

V usage is TRBV7-9 and J usage is TRBJ1-1; tentative D call: TRBD1 (6 bases). This CDR3 has 15 amino acids. Trimming shortened V by 1 base and J by 1 base, and 10 bases separated the two germline ends. Germline loops: CDR1 SEHNR, CDR2 FQNEAQ (reference sequence). The CDR3 here is CASSLGGHTNTEAFF. DNA for the CDR3: TGTGCCAGCAGCTTAGGGGGACACACGAACACTGAAGCTTTCTTT.

The chain links TRBV10-2 to TRBJ2-6, with 11 bases lining up with TRBD2. The length of the CDR3 is 18 residues. Germline trimming cut 6 bases from V and 0 bases from J; bases unmatched to any gene: 7. Germline CDR1 reads WSHSY; CDR2 reads SAAADI. Here the CDR3 DNA reads TGCGCCAGCAGACCGGGACTAGCGGAGTACTCTGGGGCCAACGTCCTGACTTTC. Translation gives CASRPGLAEYSGANVLTF.

The V gene is TRBV11-1, the J gene TRBJ1-2; a possible D gene is TRBD1 (5 bases). The CDR3 is made up of 16 amino acids. The germline V gene has CDR1 SGHAT and CDR2 FQDESV (reference sequence). The V end lost 5 bases, the J end lost 4 bases, and 20 bases lay between the germline ends. DNA for the CDR3: TGTGCCAGCAGCCTTAGGACAAGTCCTGTGTCCTATGGCTACACCTTC. Translated, it gives CASSLRTSPVSYGYTF.

This chain connects TRBV28 to TRBJ1-6, with a tentative D call TRBD1 (5 bases). With 3 bases removed from V and 8 bases from J, the gap between germline ends came to 11 bases. CDR3 length: 14 amino acids. Germline loops: CDR1 MDHEN, CDR2 SYDVKM. Written as DNA, the CDR3 is TGTGCCAGCAGTTTCACAGGAGGGTATTCACCCCTCCACTTT. Translated, it gives CASSFTGGYSPLHF.

This chain links TRBV14 with TRBJ2-5, with D maybe TRBD2 (6 bases). Germline CDR1 is SGHDN and CDR2 is FVKESK. V shed 4 bases and J shed 5 bases, with 14 bases lying between them. The CDR3 extends over 14 amino acids. The CDR3 DNA sequence: TGTGCCAGCAGCCGGAGACTAGAAGGGGAGACCCAGTACTTC. It specifies CASSRRLEGETQYF.

The rearrangement uses TRBV7-9 and TRBJ2-3, with 12 bases fitting TRBD2. The CDR3 consists of 16 residues. Germline trimming cut 4 bases from V and 6 bases from J; bases unmatched to any gene: 8. Germline lookup yields CDR1 SEHNR and CDR2 FQNEAQ (reference sequence). The CDR3 reads CASSSLTSGRGDTQYF. The CDR3 DNA follows: TGTGCCAGCAGCTCGCTGACTAGCGGGAGAGGGGATACGCAGTATTTT.

The V call is TRBV28, the J call TRBJ1-5; 9 bases are shared with TRBD1. The ends lost 6 bases at V and 5 bases at J; junction bases unmatched: 5. CDR3 length: 14 amino acids. Germline lookup yields CDR1 MDHEN and CDR2 SYDVKM. The CDR3, as DNA: TGTGCCAGCAGCACAGGGGGCGAATATCAGCCCCAGCATTTT. This sequence encodes CASSTGGEYQPQHF.

This chain uses TRBV5-6 with TRBJ1-4; D may be TRBD1 (6 bases). CDR3 size: 13 residues. V was trimmed by 1 base and J by 8 bases, leaving 9 bases between them. CDR1 is SGHDT, CDR2 YYEEEE, per germline. The CDR3 is CASSLRGAEKLFF. CDR3 DNA sequence: TGTGCCAGCAGCTTGCGGGGGGCAGAAAAACTGTTTTTT.

V and J are TRBV27 and TRBJ2-5; the D is unclear. CDR1 and CDR2 (germline): MNHEY, SMNVEV (reference sequence). V lost 3 bases to trimming and J lost 3 bases, with 11 bases between them. This CDR3 comprises 14 residues. CDR3 loop: CASSFCFQKETQYF. The CDR3 DNA reads as TGTGCCAGCAGTTTTTGTTTCCAAAAAGAGACCCAGTACTTC.

The rearrangement joins TRBV5-4 to TRBJ2-1; TRBD2 agrees at 8 bases. This CDR3 comprises 15 residues. J lost 8 bases, V lost 0 bases, and 7 bases had no gene match. Per the germline V gene, CDR1 is SGHNT and CDR2 is YYREEE (reference sequence). The CDR3 DNA reads as TGTGCCAGCAGCTTGGATCCGGGAGGGCCAGATGAGCAGTTCTTC. It encodes CASSLDPGGPDEQFF.

The CDR3 DNA is TGTGCCAGCAGTTTATCCGGAGCGGGCCCCGGGGAGCTGTTTTTT. Its protein product is CASSLSGAGPGELFF. The chain couples TRBV28 to TRBJ2-2; tentatively, D is TRBD2 (6 bases). Deletions cut 1 base from V and 6 bases from J, with 12 bases between. The germline V gene encodes CDR1 MDHEN and CDR2 SYDVKM. The CDR3 loop spans 15 amino acids.

The CDR3 is CASSPLAGGPVNEQFF. The CDR3 DNA reads TGTGCCAGCAGCCCACTAGCGGGAGGGCCCGTGAATGAGCAGTTCTTC. V and J are TRBV7-8 and TRBJ2-1, with TRBD2 matching 13 bases. The CDR3 is 16 amino acids. The junction had 8 bases not matched to a gene; V was cut back by 5 bases and J by 7 bases. CDR1 and CDR2 from the germline V gene are SGHVS and FQNEAQ.

The chain carries TRBV2 and TRBJ2-2; 8 bases align to TRBD1. This CDR3 contains 15 residues. Germline V CDR1 and CDR2: SNHLY, FYNNEI. V shed 8 bases, J shed 3 bases, and the junction held 8 bases outside the gene matches. For the CDR3, the DNA is TGTGCCAGCTCTCCCTCAGGGGGCTACACCGGGGAGCTGTTTTTT. This codes for CASSPSGGYTGELFF.

The rearrangement links TRBV6-5 to TRBJ2-1; D gene uncertain. Germline CDR1 and CDR2: MNHEY and SVGAGI. V dropped 5 bases and J dropped 6 bases, with 14 bases sitting between them. CDR3 length: 14 residues. CDR3 nucleotide sequence: TGTGCCAGCAGTACTTGGTCGAAAATCAATGAGCAGTTCTTC. Translated, it gives CASSTWSKINEQFF.

V is TRBV2 and J is TRBJ2-2; D perhaps matches TRBD1 (5 bases). The CDR3 sequence is 21 residues long. Trimming removed 2 bases from V and 0 bases from J, with 25 bases in between. Germline lookup yields CDR1 SNHLY and CDR2 FYNNEI. CDR3 in DNA: TGTGCCAGCAGTGAATCCGGGCAGGGCGCTGGCCTACGTGCGAACACCGGGGAGCTGTTTTTT. Protein product: CASSESGQGAGLRANTGELFF. Full variable domain (rest looked up from reference TRBV2 and TRBJ2-2): EPEVTQTPSHQVTQMGQEVILRCVPISNHLYFYWYRQILGQKVEFLVSFYNNEISEKSEIFDDQFSVERPDGSNFTLKIRSTKLEDSAMYFCASSESGQGAGLRANTGELFFGEGSRLTVL.

The chain combines TRBV5-1 with TRBJ2-5; 8 bases line up with TRBD1. Germline V gene data show CDR1 as SGHRS and CDR2 as YFSETQ. Trimming cost V 4 bases and J 3 bases; bases outside gene matches: 11. The CDR3 contains 16 residues. The CDR3 nucleotides read TGCGCCAGCAGCATAGGACAGGGTGGGGCAAAAGAGACCCAGTACTTC. It encodes CASSIGQGGAKETQYF.